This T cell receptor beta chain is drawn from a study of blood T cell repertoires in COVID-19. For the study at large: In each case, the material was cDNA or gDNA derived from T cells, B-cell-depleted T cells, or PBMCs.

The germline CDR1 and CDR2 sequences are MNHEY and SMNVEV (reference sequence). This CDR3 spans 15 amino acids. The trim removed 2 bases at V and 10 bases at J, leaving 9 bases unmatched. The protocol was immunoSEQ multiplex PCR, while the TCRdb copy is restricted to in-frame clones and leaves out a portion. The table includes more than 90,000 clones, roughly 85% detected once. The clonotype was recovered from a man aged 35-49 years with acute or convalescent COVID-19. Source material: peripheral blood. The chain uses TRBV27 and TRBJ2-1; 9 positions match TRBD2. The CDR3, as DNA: TGTGCCAGCAGTTTAGTTCCTAGCGGGGCCTGGGAGCAGTTCTTC. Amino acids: CASSLVPSGAWEQFF.